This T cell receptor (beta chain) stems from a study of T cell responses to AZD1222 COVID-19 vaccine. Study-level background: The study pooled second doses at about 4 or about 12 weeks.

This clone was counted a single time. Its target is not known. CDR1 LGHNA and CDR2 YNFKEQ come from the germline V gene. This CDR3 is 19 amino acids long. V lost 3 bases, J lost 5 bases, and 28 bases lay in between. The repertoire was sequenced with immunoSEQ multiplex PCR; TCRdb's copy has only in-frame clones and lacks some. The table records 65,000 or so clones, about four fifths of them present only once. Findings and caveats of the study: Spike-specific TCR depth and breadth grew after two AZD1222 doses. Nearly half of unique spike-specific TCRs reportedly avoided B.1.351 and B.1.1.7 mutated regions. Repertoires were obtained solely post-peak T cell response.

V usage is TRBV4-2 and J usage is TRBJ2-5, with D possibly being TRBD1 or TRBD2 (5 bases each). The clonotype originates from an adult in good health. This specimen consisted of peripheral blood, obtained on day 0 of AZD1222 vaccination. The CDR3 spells CASSHGTWGRSGTEETQYF. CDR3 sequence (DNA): TGTGCCAGCAGCCACGGGACGTGGGGGAGATCCGGGACGGAGGAGACCCAGTACTTC.